This TCR beta chain originates from a study of blood T cell repertoires in COVID-19. Study context: Sites in the United States, Italy and Spain provided acute and convalescent COVID-19 samples.

In assigning cohorts, the study relied on participant-reported clinical history. In the 2 weeks before study entry, exposed participants met a COVID-19 case, which was PCR-confirmed or clinician-diagnosed. As handled by the study authors: Estimated nucleated cell counts came from reference gene primer amplification. Profiled with immunoSEQ multiplex PCR; TCRdb holds only in-frame clones, not every one. The V and J calls and clone size come from that table; D and trimming were worked out from the DNA. This sample has over 200,000 clones, with 88% found just once. Germline CDR1 SGHTA, CDR2 FQGNSA. The CDR3 has 14 residues. V lost 5 bases and J lost 3; bases outside the gene matches: 3.

The J gene is TRBJ2-5, the V gene TRBV7-2, with 10 nucleotides matching TRBD2. This TCR was sampled from a woman under 40 who had been exposed to COVID-19. Material for sequencing was PBMCs or T cells enriched from blood (not recorded which). The CDR3 DNA sequence: TGTGCCAGCAGCCCTAGCGGGGGTAAAGAGACCCAGTACTTC. Protein sequence: CASSPSGGKETQYF.